This TCR beta chain originates from a study of blood T cells in healthy people across ages. General study points: Significant beta diversity loss was already apparent by age about 42, declining roughly linearly. Diversity was higher, and naive CD4+ cells more numerous, in long-lived donors than in aged donors.

A second PCR, run for roughly 6 to 11 cycles, used a sample-barcoded 5' primer plus a J-beta primer mix. A template-switch adaptor that had 12 random nucleotides put a tag on each cDNA molecule. TCRdb re-analysed the 5' RACE reads in MiXCR, keeping a single row per CDR3 protein. The sample holds 500,000 to 600,000 distinct CDR3 sequences, 25% to 30% seen once. This CDR3 is built from 16 residues. CDR1 PRHDT and CDR2 FYEKMQ come from the germline V gene (reference sequence). This clonotype was seen only a few times. Its target is unknown. Individuals who donated were healthy Caucasians from Russia aged roughly 6 to 90.

V usage is TRBV13 and J usage is TRBJ2-5; TRBD2 matches at 15 bases. TRBJ2-1 matches the DNA end more closely, so the J call is doubtful. The clonotype comes from a woman in her 70s in good health. Sequenced input: blood. The CDR3 bases are TGTGCCAGCAGCTATTGGACTAGCGGGGGGGGCAATGAGCAGTTCTTC. This sequence encodes CASSYWTSGGGNEQFF.